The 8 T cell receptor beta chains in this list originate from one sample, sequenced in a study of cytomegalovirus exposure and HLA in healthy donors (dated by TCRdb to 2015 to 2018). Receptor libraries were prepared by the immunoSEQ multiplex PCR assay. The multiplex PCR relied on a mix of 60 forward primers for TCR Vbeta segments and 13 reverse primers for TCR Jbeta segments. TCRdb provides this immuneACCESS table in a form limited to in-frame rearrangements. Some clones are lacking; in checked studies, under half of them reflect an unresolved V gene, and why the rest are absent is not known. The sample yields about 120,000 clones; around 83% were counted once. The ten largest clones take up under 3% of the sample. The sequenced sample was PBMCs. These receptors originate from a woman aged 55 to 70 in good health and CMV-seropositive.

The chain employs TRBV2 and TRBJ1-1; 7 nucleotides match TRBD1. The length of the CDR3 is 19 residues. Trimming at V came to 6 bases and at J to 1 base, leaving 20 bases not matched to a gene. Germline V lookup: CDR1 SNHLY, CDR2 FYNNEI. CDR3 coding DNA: TGTGCCAGCAGCCCCGTTGGGGGAACAGGGGTGGGGGGGAACACTGAAGCTTTCTTT. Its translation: CASSPVGGTGVGGNTEAFF.

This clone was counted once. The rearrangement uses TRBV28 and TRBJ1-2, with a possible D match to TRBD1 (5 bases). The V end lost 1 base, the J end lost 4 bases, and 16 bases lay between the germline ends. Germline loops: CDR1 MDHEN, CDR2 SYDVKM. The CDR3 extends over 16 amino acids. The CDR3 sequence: CASSLFGQGSPYGYTF. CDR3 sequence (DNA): TGTGCCAGCAGTTTATTCGGGCAGGGATCCCCCTATGGCTACACCTTC.

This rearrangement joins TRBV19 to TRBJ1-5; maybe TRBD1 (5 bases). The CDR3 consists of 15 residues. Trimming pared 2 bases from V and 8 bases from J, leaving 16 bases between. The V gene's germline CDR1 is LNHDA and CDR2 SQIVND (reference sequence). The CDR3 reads CASSIILQGLEPQHF. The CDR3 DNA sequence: TGTGCCAGTAGTATAATTCTGCAGGGCCTGGAGCCCCAGCATTTT.

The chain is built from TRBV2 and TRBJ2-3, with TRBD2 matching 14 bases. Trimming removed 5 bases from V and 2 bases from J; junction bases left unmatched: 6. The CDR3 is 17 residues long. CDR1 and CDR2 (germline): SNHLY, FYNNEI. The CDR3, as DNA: TGTGCCAGCAGTTGGACTAGCGGGAGGCAATCCACAGATACGCAGTATTTT. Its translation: CASSWTSGRQSTDTQYF. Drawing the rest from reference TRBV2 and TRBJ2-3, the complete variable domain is EPEVTQTPSHQVTQMGQEVILRCVPISNHLYFYWYRQILGQKVEFLVSFYNNEISEKSEIFDDQFSVERPDGSNFTLKIRSTKLEDSAMYFCASSWTSGRQSTDTQYFGPGTRLTVL.

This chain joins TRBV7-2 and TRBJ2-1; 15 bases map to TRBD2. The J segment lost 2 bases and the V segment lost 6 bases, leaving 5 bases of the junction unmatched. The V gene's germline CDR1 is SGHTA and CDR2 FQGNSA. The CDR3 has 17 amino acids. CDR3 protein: CASRRTSGRVAYNEQFF. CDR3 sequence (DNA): TGTGCCAGCAGACGGACTAGCGGGAGGGTTGCCTACAATGAGCAGTTCTTC.

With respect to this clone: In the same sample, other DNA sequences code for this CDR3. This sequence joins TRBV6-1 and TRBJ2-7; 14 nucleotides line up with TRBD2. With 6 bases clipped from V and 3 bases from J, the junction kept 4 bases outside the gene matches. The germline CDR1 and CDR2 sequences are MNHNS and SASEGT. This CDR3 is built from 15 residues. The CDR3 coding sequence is TGTGCCAGCAGCGAGGGACTAGCGGGAGTCTACGAGCAGTACTTC. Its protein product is CASSEGLAGVYEQYF.

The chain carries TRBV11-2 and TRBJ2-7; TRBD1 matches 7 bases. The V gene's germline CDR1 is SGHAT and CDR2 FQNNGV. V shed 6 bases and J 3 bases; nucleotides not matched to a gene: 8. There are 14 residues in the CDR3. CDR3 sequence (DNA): TGTGCCAGCAGGCACCCGGGACAGATCTACGAGCAGTACTTC. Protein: CASRHPGQIYEQYF.

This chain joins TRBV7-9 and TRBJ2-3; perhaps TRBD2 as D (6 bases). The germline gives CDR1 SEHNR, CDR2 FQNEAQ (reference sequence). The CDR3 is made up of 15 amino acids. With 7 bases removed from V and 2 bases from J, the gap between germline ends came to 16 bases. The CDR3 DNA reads TGTGCCAGCACCCTCGCGGGACCCAACACAGATACGCAGTATTTT. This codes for CASTLAGPNTDTQYF.